This TCR beta chain came from a study of vaccination and CD4 T cells after COVID-19. Across the study: Overlapping SARS-CoV-2, HCoV-NL63, HCoV-OC43 and HCoV-229E spike peptides stimulated the cells. As control conditions, cultures were given either a CEFX pool serving as positive control, an HIV-1 Nef pool, or no peptide at all. Study-wide results and caveats: Nearly all convalescent vaccine-specific clones, 304 of 307, recognized only SARS-CoV-2 spike.

Described treatment: approximately 9-day PBMC culture with coronavirus spike peptide pools or control peptides (ViraFEST assay). Following culture for more than nine days, CD4+ T cells were isolated by negative selection. This clonotype has only a few counts. The target antigen is unknown. The assay that was used to sequence DNA from cultured CD4+ T cells was the Oncomine TCR Beta short-read assay. From the PCR reads, TCRdb called clonotypes with MiXCR, one entry per CDR3 protein. The sample lists some 20,000 distinct CDR3 sequences, roughly 47% occurring once. V was trimmed by 3 bases and J by 1 base, leaving 14 bases between them. This CDR3 comprises 16 residues. Looked up from germline, CDR1 is MNHNS and CDR2 is SASEGT.

The sample was CD4+ T cells from blood, cultured in vitro, taken before SARS-CoV-2 vaccination. This sequence originates from a human donor who had recovered from COVID-19. This chain links TRBV6-1 with TRBJ2-3, with a weak D call TRBD2 (5 bases). For the CDR3, the DNA is TGTGCCAGCAGTGACGGGCGGAGAGGGCGCACAGATACGCAGTATTTT. Amino acids: CASSDGRRGRTDTQYF.